What follows are 10 T cell receptor beta chains derived from one specimen sequenced in a study of control samples from healthy donors and cancer patients. Method: immunoSEQ multiplex PCR; TCRdb's copy keeps in-frame clones and lacks some. The data contain about 94,000 clones, approximately 90% of them singletons. The material sequenced was blood. The receptors come from a woman aged 18 to 35 in good health.

The chain uses TRBV19 and TRBJ1-6; D perhaps matches TRBD1 (5 bases). V lost 6 bases, J lost 6 bases, and 12 bases lay in between. Germline CDR1 reads LNHDA; CDR2 reads SQIVND (reference sequence). The CDR3 length is 14 residues. The CDR3 spells CASRNEGSNSPLHF. Here the CDR3 DNA reads TGTGCCAGTAGAAACGAGGGGAGTAATTCACCCCTCCACTTT.

This rearrangement joins TRBV5-8 to TRBJ1-1, with 7 positions matching TRBD1. The CDR3 spans 16 residues. Germline V gene data show CDR1 as SGHTS and CDR2 as YDEGEE. V lost 2 bases, J lost 3 bases, and 10 bases stayed unmatched. The CDR3 sequence: CASSFWEGAGYTEAFF. The CDR3 nucleotides are TGTGCCAGCAGCTTTTGGGAGGGGGCGGGCTACACTGAAGCTTTCTTT.

V usage is TRBV29-1 and J usage is TRBJ1-1; no clear D. Looked up from germline, CDR1 is SQVTM and CDR2 is ANQGSEA. The CDR3 length is 13 residues. As DNA, the CDR3 is TGCAGTGGTGCTGGCAGAACGAACACTGAAGCTTTCTTT. Encoded protein: CSGAGRTNTEAFF.

The chain has TRBV2 and TRBJ2-3; 9 bases agree with TRBD1. This CDR3 has 15 amino acids. V trimming: 5 bases; J trimming: 1 base; junction bases outside the gene matches: 4. Looked up from germline, CDR1 is SNHLY and CDR2 is FYNNEI. CDR3 coding DNA: TGTGCCAGCAGTACCCGGGACAGGGGCACAGATACGCAGTATTTT. This sequence encodes CASSTRDRGTDTQYF.

The J gene is TRBJ1-2, the V gene TRBV6-5; possible D gene TRBD1, 5 bases. Germline V gene lookup returns CDR1 MNHEY and CDR2 SVGAGI. The CDR3 has 11 residues. The V and J ends lost 6 bases and 4 bases respectively, with 6 bases between them. CDR3 sequence (DNA): TGTGCCAGCAGGGGGGGCTATGGCTACACCTTC. Protein sequence: CASRGGYGYTF.

The chain couples TRBV28 to TRBJ1-2; possible D gene TRBD1, 6 bases. The CDR3 totals 14 residues. The germline V gene encodes CDR1 MDHEN and CDR2 SYDVKM. Deletions cut 2 bases from V and 6 bases from J, with 13 bases between. Here the CDR3 reads CASSLQSGADGYTF. The DNA of the CDR3 is TGTGCCAGCAGTTTACAATCGGGGGCCGATGGCTACACCTTC.

V and J are TRBV25-1 and TRBJ1-2; D may be TRBD1 (5 bases). Trimming left V 3 bases short and J 6 bases short, with 14 bases between. The germline V gene encodes CDR1 MGHDK and CDR2 SYGVNS. This CDR3 is 14 amino acids long. CDR3: CASSDPRGNNGYTF. The CDR3 DNA reads TGTGCCAGCAGTGATCCCCGGGGGAATAATGGCTACACCTTC.

V gene TRBV6-5 combines with J gene TRBJ1-1; unclear D gene. Germline V CDR1 and CDR2: MNHEY, SVGAGI. The CDR3 spans 15 residues. Trimming took 2 bases from V and 1 from J, leaving 11 bases between them. Here the CDR3 reads CASSYTVSGNTEAFF. The DNA of the CDR3 is TGTGCCAGCAGTTACACGGTCTCGGGGAACACTGAAGCTTTCTTT.

The chain combines TRBV27 with TRBJ2-1, with TRBD2 identical over 8 bases. This CDR3 region has 16 residues. The V segment lost 5 bases and the J segment 0 bases; nucleotides outside the gene matches: 6. Germline CDR1 MNHEY, CDR2 SMNVEV (reference sequence). The CDR3 DNA follows: TGTGCCAGCAGTCGATCGAGCGGGGGCTCCTACAATGAGCAGTTCTTC. Translated: CASSRSSGGSYNEQFF.

The chain combines TRBV5-4 with TRBJ2-1; TRBD2 matches at 12 bases. In germline, CDR1 is SGHNT, CDR2 YYREEE (reference sequence). Losses at the gene ends were 4 bases for V and 7 bases for J; bases not matched to a gene: 18. This CDR3 has 19 residues. CDR3: CASSPSGLAGGLVKNEQFF. The DNA for the CDR3 is TGTGCCAGCAGCCCCTCGGGGCTAGCGGGGGGGCTGGTAAAAAATGAGCAGTTCTTC.